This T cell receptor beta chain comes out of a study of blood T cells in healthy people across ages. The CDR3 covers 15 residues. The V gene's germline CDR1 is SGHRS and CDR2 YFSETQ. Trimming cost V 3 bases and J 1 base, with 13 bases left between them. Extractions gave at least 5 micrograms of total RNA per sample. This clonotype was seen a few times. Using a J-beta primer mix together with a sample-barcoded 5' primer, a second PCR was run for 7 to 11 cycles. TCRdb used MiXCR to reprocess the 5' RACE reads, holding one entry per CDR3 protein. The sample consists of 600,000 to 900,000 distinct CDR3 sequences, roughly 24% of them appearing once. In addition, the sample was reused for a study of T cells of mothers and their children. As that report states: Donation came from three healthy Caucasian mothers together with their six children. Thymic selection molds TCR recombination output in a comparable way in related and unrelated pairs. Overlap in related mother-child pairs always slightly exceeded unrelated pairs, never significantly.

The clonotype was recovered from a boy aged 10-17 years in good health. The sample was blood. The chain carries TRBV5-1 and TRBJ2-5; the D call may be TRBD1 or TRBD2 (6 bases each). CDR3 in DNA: TGCGCCAGCAGCTGGGAGGACAGTCGCCAAGAGACCCAGTACTTC. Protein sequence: CASSWEDSRQETQYF. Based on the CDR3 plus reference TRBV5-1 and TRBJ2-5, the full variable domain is KAGVTQTPRYLIKTRGQQVTLSCSPISGHRSVSWYQQTPGQGLQFLFEYFSETQRNKGNFPGRFSGRQFSNSRSEMNVSTLELGDSALYLCASSWEDSRQETQYFGPGTRLLVL.